This is a list of T cell receptor beta chains from one sample in a study of cytomegalovirus exposure and HLA in healthy donors. Sequencing was performed with immunoSEQ multiplex PCR; in TCRdb, only in-frame clones are kept and a portion is missing. The sample consists of about 220,000 clones, around 87% of them appearing once. Sequencing was performed on PBMCs. These receptors were taken from a young man in good health and CMV-seronegative. Each CDR3 is given with its conserved first and last residue. Size is omitted from some rows. Given values are once, few, many or a class for expanded clones.

J	V	size	CDR3
TRBJ2-1	TRBV25-1	-	CASSVLAGGPQFF
TRBJ2-7	TRBV5-6	once	CASTGKRDRRSYEQYF
TRBJ2-2	TRBV29-1	once	CSGRRGANTGELFF
TRBJ2-1	TRBV4-3	-	CASSQQKWGEGINEQFF
TRBJ1-4	TRBV7-9	-	CASSLQDTGWNEKLFF
TRBJ2-7	TRBV4-1	-	CASSQPTGKYYEQYF
TRBJ1-5	TRBV6-5	-	CASRPRQGSHQPQHF
TRBJ2-7	TRBV5-1	once	CASSSSGRTGTYEQYF
TRBJ1-5	TRBV19	-	CASSIEPGLPNQPQHF
TRBJ2-1	TRBV28	-	CASSYDRSEQFF
TRBJ1-1	TRBV7-2	-	CASSFGPGMREAFF
TRBJ1-3	TRBV27	-	CASSFNQGSNTIYF
TRBJ2-3	TRBV5-1	-	CASGQGYTQYF
TRBJ2-7	TRBV27	-	CASSLLGARNYEQYF
TRBJ1-2	TRBV5-1	few	CASSLGPGGGYTF
TRBJ1-1	TRBV27	-	CASSEDSATEAFF
TRBJ1-5	TRBV18	-	CASSHIDQPQHF
TRBJ1-5	TRBV7-6	once	CASSQGVGQGNNQPQHF
TRBJ2-7	TRBV2	-	CASSDETGLDSYEQYF
TRBJ2-7	TRBV6-6	once	CASSPGGTESYEQYF
TRBJ2-7	TRBV27	-	CASSYSGGAFFYEQYF
TRBJ2-1	TRBV20-1	-	CSALRQAAQFF
TRBJ2-3	TRBV11-2	-	CASSGSRVGNTQYF
TRBJ2-3	TRBV18	-	CASSLGADTDTQYF
TRBJ2-7	TRBV19	-	CASSMGDIYEQYF
TRBJ2-2	TRBV4-1	-	CASSQDISGGELFF
TRBJ1-5	TRBV28	-	CASSLFRQYSNQPQHF
TRBJ1-6	TRBV28	once	CASSLWQGTGSPLHF
TRBJ2-5	TRBV6-5	-	CASYRAETQYF
TRBJ2-7	TRBV7-8	-	CASSARGGAAYEQYF
TRBJ1-4	TRBV29-1	-	CSVDSSGEKLFF
TRBJ1-5	TRBV5-1	-	CASSLGVGSNQPQHF
TRBJ2-5	TRBV27	-	CASSAGTSGVWPGETQYF
TRBJ1-6	TRBV19	-	CASSRGTGGSPLHF
TRBJ2-7	TRBV6-5	once	CASSYSTGGEQYF
TRBJ2-7	TRBV7-2	-	CASSSQGYYEQYF
TRBJ2-1	TRBV9	-	CASSDLADKNNEQFF
TRBJ2-3	TRBV25-1	few	CASTVGGQADTQYF
TRBJ1-1	TRBV2	few	CASSDLVDQEGTEAFF
TRBJ2-5	TRBV9	-	CASSPIAGSPQYF
TRBJ1-5	TRBV18	few	CASSVTSGGGNQPQHF
TRBJ2-5	TRBV18	-	CASSPPTGSETQYF
TRBJ2-7	TRBV7-9	-	CASSEGIAGQYEQYF
TRBJ2-1	TRBV19	-	CASSMTSGTSYNEQFF
TRBJ2-1	TRBV5-1	once	CASSLPGASGYNEQFF
TRBJ2-7	TRBV28	-	CASSPAGTPGSYEQYF
TRBJ2-3	TRBV2	-	CASSETSGFTDTQYF
TRBJ1-6	TRBV4-3	-	CASSSGTGGNSPLHF
TRBJ2-5	TRBV6-5	-	CASSYRGQKETQYF
TRBJ2-7	TRBV27	-	CASSLSVAGVFEQYF
TRBJ2-7	TRBV4-3	-	CASSQDWASLEQYF
TRBJ1-1	TRBV4-1	once	CASSQGEGGVGTEAFF
TRBJ2-4	TRBV27	once	CASSPAGGTLNIQYF